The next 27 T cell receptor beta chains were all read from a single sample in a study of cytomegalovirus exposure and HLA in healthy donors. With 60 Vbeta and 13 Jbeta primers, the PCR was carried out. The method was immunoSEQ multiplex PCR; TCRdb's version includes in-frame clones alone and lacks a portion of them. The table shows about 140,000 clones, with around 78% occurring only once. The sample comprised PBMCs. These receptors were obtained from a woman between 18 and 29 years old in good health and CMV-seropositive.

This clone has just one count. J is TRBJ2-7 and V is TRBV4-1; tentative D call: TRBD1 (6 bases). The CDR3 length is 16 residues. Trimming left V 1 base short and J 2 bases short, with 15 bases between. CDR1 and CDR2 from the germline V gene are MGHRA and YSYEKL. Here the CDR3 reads CASSQVALSGAYEQYF. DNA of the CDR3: TGCGCCAGCAGCCAAGTCGCATTGTCAGGGGCCTACGAGCAGTACTTC.

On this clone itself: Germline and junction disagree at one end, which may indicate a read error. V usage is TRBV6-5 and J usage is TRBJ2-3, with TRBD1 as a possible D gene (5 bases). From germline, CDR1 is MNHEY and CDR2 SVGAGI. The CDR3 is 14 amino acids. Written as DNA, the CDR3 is TGTGCCAGCACCGCGGCCGGAGTAACAGGTACGCAGTATTTT. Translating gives CASTAAGVTGTQYF.

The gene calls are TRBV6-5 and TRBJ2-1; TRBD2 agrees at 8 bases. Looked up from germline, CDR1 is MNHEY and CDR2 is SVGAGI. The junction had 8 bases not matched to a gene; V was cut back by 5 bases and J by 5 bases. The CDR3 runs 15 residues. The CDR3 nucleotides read TGTGCCAGCAGTCCATTCGGGGGGGCCCACAATGAGCAGTTCTTC. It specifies CASSPFGGAHNEQFF.

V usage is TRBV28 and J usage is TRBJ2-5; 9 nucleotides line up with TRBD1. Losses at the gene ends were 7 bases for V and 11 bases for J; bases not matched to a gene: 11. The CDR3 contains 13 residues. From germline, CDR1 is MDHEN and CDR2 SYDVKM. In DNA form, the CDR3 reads TGTGCCAGCAAAGGACAGGGGTTTGTTGAGCAGTACTTC. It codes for CASKGQGFVEQYF.

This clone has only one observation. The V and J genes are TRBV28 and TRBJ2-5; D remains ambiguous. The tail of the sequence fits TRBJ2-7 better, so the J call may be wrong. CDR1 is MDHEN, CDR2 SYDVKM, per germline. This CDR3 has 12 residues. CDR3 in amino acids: CASASRVGEQYF. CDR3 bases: TGTGCCAGCGCATCACGGGTTGGCGAGCAGTACTTC.

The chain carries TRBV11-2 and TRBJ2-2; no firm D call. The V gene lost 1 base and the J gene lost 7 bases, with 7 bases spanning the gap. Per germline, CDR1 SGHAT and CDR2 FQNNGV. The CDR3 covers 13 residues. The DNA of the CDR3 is TGTGCCAGCAGCTTAGTCCGCGGCGGGGAGCTGTTTTTT. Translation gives CASSLVRGGELFF.

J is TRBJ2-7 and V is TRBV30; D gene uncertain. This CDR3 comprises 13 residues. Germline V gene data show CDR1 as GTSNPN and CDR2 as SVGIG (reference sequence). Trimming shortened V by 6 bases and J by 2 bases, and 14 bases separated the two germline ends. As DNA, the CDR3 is TGTGCCTGCCGTGCCCTAATTCCCTACGAGCAGTACTTC. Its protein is CACRALIPYEQYF. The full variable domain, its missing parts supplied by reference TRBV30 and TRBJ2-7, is SQTIHQWPATLVQPVGSPLSLECTVEGTSNPNLYWYRQAAGRGLQLLFYSVGIGQISSEVPQNLSASRPQDRQFILSSKKLLLSDSGFYLCACRALIPYEQYFGPGTRLTVT.

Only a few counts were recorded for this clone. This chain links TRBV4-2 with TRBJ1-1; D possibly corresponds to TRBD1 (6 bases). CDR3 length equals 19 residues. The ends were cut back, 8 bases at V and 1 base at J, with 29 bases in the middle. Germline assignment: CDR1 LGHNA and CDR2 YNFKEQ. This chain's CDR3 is CASYRTKDFTGRRNTEAFF. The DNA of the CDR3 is TGTGCCAGCTACCGCACCAAGGATTTTACAGGGAGAAGGAACACTGAAGCTTTCTTT.

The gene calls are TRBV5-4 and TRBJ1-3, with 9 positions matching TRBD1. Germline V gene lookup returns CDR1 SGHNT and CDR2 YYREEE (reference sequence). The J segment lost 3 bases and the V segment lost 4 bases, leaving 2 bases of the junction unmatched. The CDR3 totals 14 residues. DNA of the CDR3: TGTGCCAGCAGCGAGACAGGGGGTGGAAACACCATATATTTT. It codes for CASSETGGGNTIYF.

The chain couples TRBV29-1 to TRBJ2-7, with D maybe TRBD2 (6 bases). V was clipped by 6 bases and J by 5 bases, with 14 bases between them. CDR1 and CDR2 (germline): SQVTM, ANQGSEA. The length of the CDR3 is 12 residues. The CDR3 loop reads CSVRDWRDEQYF. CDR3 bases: TGCAGCGTCCGGGACTGGCGGGACGAGCAGTACTTC.

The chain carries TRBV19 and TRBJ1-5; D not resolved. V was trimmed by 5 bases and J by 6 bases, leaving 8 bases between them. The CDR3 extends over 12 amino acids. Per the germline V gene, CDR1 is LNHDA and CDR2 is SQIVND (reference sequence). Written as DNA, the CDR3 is TGTGCCAGTAGTGGAGGAGGTCAGCCCCAGCATTTT. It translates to CASSGGGQPQHF.

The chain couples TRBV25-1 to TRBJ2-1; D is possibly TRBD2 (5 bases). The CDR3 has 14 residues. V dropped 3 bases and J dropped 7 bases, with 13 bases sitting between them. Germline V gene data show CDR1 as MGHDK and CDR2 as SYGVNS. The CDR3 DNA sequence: TGTGCCAGCAGTGAGGCGGGTTCGGTAAATGAGCAGTTCTTC. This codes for CASSEAGSVNEQFF.

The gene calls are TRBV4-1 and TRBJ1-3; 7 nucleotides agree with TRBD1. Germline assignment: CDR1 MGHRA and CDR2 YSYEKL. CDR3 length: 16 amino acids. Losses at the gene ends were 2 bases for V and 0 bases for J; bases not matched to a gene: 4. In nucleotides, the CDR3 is TGCGCCAGCAGCCAACCAGACAGGGCCTCTGGAAACACCATATATTTT. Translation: CASSQPDRASGNTIYF.

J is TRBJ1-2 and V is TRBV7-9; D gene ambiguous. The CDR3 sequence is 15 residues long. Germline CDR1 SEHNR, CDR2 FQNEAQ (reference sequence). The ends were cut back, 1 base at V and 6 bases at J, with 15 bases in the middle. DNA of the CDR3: TGTGCCAGCAGCTTAGAAAGTACACGACTCAATGGCTACACCTTC. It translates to CASSLESTRLNGYTF.

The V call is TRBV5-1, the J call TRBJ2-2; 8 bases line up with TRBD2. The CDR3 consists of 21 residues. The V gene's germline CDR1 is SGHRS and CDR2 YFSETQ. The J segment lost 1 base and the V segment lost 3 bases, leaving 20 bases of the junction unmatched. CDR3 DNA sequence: TGCGCCAGCAGCTCCCCCTTAGGGTCGGGAGGGCCCAACAAGAACACCGGGGAGCTGTTTTTT. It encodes CASSSPLGSGGPNKNTGELFF.

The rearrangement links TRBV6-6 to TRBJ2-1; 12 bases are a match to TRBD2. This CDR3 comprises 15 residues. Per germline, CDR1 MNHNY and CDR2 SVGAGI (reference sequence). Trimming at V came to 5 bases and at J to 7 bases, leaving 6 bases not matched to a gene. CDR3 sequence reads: CASSPIGLAGNEQFF. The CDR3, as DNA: TGTGCCAGCAGTCCAATAGGACTAGCGGGGAATGAGCAGTTCTTC.

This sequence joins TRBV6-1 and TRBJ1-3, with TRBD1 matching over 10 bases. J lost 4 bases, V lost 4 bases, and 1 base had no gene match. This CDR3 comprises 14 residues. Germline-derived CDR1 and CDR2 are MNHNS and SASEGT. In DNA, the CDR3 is TGTGCCAGCAGTGGGGACAGGGGAGGAAACACCATATATTTT. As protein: CASSGDRGGNTIYF.

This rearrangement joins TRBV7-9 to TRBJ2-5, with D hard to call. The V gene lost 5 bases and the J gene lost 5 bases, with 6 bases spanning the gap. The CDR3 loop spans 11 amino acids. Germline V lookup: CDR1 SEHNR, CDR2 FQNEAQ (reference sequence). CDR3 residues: CASSRSETQYF. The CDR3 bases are TGTGCCAGCAGCCGGTCGGAGACCCAGTACTTC. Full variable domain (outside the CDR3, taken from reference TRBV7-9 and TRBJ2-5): DTGVSQNPRHKITKRGQNVTFRCDPISEHNRLYWYRQTLGQGPEFLTYFQNEAQLEKSRLLSDRFSAERPKGSFSTLEIQRTEQGDSAMYLCASSRSETQYFGPGTRLLVL.

DNA for the CDR3: TGTGCCAGCAGCTTAGCCAGGCTAGCGGGGGATAACACCGGGGAGCTGTTTTTT. Its translation: CASSLARLAGDNTGELFF. The gene calls are TRBV11-3 and TRBJ2-2; 10 bases map to TRBD2. Germline values: CDR1 SGHNT, CDR2 YENEEA. V lost 1 base, J lost 2 bases, and 7 bases stayed unmatched. The CDR3 totals 18 residues. Supplemented by reference TRBV11-3 and TRBJ2-2, the full variable domain reads EAGVVQSPRYKIIEKKQPVAFWCNPISGHNTLYWYLQNLGQGPELLIRYENEEAVDDSQLPKDRFSAERLKGVDSTLKIQPAELGDSAVYLCASSLARLAGDNTGELFFGEGSRLTVL.

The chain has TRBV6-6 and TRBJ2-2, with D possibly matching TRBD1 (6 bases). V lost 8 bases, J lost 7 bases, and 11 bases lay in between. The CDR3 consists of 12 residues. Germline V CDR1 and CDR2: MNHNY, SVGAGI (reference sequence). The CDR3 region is CASEGQGGELFF. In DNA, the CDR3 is TGTGCCAGCGAGGGACAAGGCGGGGAGCTGTTTTTT.

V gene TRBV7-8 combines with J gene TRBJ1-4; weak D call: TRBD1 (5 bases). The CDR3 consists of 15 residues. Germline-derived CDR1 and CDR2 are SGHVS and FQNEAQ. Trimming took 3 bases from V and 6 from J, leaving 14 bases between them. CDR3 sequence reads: CASSFPGTRDEKLFF. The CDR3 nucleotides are TGTGCCAGCAGCTTTCCCGGGACTCGGGATGAAAAACTGTTTTTT.

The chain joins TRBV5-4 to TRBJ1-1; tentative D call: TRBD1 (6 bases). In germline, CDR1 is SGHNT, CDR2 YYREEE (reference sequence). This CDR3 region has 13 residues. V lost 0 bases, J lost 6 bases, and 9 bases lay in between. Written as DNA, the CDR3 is TGTGCCAGCAGCTTGGGACAGGTTCCTGAAGCTTTCTTT. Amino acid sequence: CASSLGQVPEAFF.

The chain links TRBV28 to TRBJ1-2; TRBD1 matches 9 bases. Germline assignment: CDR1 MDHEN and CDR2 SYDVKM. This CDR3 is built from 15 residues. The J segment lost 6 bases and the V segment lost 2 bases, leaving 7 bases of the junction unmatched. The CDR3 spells CASSLPATGGDGYTF. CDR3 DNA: TGTGCCAGCAGTTTACCCGCGACAGGGGGGGATGGCTACACCTTC.

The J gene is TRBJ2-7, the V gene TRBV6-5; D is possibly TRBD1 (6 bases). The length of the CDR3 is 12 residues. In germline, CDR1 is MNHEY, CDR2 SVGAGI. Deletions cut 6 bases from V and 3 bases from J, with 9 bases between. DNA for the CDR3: TGTGCCAGCAGCACGACAGGCTACGAGCAGTACTTC. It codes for CASSTTGYEQYF.

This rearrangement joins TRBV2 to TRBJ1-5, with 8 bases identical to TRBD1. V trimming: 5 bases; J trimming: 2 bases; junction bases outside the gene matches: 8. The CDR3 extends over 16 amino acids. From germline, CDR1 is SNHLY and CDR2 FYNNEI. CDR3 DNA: TGTGCCAGCAGTCGTAATGGACAGGGACGCAATCAGCCCCAGCATTTT. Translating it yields CASSRNGQGRNQPQHF.

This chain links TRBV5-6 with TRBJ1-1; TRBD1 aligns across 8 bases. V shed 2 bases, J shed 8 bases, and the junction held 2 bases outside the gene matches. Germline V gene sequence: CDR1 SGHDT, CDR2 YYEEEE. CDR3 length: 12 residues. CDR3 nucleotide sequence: TGTGCCAGCAGCTTTGGGGACAGGGAAGCTTTCTTT. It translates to CASSFGDREAFF. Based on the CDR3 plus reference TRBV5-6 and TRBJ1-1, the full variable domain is DAGVTQSPTHLIKTRGQQVTLRCSPKSGHDTVSWYQQALGQGPQFIFQYYEEEERQRGNFPDRFSGHQFPNYSSELNVNALLLGDSALYLCASSFGDREAFFGQGTRLTVV.

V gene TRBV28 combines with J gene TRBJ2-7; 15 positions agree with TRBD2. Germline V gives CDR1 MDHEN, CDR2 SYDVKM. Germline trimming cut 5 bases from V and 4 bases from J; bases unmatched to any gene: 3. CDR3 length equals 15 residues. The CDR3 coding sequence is TGTGCCAGCAGTGGGACTAGCGGGGGGTCGTACGAGCAGTACTTC. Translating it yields CASSGTSGGSYEQYF.